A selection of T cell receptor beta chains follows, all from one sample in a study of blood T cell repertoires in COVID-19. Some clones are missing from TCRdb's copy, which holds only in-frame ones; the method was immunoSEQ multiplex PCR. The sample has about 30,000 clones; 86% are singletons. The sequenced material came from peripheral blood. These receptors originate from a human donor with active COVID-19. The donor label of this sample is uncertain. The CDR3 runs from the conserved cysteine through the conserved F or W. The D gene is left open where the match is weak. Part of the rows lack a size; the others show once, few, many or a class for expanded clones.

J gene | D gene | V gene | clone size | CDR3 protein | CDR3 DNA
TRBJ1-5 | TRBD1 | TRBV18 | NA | CASSLGTGDQPQHF | TGTGCCAGCTCGCTCGGGACAGGTGATCAGCCCCAGCATTTT
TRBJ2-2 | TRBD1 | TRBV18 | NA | CASSTDRGKGELFF | TGTGCCAGCTCAACGGACAGGGGAAAAGGGGAGCTGTTTTTT
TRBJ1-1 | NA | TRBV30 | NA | CASQGNLEAFF | TGTGCCTCTCAGGGTAATCTCGAAGCTTTCTTT
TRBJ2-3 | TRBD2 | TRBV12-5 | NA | CASGLGERGDTDTQYF | TGTGCTAGTGGTTTGGGGGAGCGGGGCGACACAGATACGCAGTATTTT
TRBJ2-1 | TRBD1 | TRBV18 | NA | CASSVLGTANEQFF | TGTGCCAGCTCAGTCCTTGGGACAGCCAATGAGCAGTTCTTC
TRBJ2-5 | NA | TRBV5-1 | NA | CASSPDSQAQETQYF | TGCGCCAGCAGCCCCGACTCACAGGCCCAAGAGACCCAGTACTTC
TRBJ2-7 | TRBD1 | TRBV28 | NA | CASSPSGQGRYEQYF | TGTGCCAGCAGTCCCAGCGGACAGGGGCGGTACGAGCAGTACTTC
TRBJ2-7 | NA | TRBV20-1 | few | CSASRRGFYEQYF | TGCAGTGCTAGTCGCAGGGGTTTCTACGAGCAGTACTTC
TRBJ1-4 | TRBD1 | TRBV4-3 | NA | CASSQATGEKLFF | TGCGCCAGCAGCCAAGCGACAGGGGAAAAACTGTTTTTT
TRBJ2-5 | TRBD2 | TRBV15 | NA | CATSRELAETQYF | TGTGCCACCAGCAGAGAACTAGCGGAGACCCAGTACTTC
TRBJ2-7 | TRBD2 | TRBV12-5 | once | CGYRGGGLSSYEQYF | TGTGGGTACCGCGGGGGGGGGCTTAGCTCCTACGAGCAGTACTTC
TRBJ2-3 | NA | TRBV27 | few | CASSLSPPTQYF | TGTGCCAGCAGTTTAAGCCCTCCCACGCAGTATTTT
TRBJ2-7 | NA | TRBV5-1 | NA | CASSPQGRSYEQYF | TGCGCCAGCAGCCCACAGGGGAGGTCCTACGAGCAGTACTTC
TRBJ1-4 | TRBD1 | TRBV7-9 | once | CASSLSTGINEKLFF | TGTGCCAGCAGCTTATCGACAGGGATTAATGAAAAACTGTTTTTT
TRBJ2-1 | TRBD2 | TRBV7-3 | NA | CASSSSGGSYNEQFF | TGTGCCAGCAGCTCTAGCGGGGGCTCCTACAATGAGCAGTTCTTC
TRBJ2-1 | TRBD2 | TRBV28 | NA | CASILGLAGANEQFF | TGTGCCAGCATCTTGGGGCTAGCGGGAGCCAATGAGCAGTTCTTC
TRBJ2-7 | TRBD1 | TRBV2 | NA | CASSGTGVVNEQYF | TGTGCCAGCAGCGGGACAGGGGTGGTCAACGAGCAGTACTTC
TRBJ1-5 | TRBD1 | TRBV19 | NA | CASSFGTGGYSNQPQHF | TGTGCCAGTAGTTTCGGGACAGGGGGATATAGCAATCAGCCCCAGCATTTT
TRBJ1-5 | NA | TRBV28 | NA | CASALQRVGSNQPQHF | TGTGCCAGCGCCCTCCAGAGGGTGGGTAGCAATCAGCCCCAGCATTTT
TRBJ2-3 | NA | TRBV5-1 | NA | CASSLVGASTDTQYF | TGCGCCAGCAGCTTGGTTGGGGCAAGCACAGATACGCAGTATTTT
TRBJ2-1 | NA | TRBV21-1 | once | CASSKFWDKLSAPFF | TGTGCCAGCAGCAAATTCTGGGACAAGTTGTCGGCCCCGTTCTTC
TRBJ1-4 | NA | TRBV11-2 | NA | CASSLDFANEKLFF | TGTGCCAGCAGCTTGGACTTTGCTAATGAAAAACTGTTTTTT
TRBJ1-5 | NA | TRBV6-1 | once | CASSERGNQPQHF | TGTGCCAGCAGTGAAAGAGGAAATCAGCCCCAGCATTTT
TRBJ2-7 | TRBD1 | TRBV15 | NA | CATSTGQGFYEQYF | TGTGCCACCAGCACTGGACAGGGATTTTACGAGCAGTACTTC
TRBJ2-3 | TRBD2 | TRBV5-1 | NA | CASSLSTSGGAADTQYF | TGCGCCAGCAGCTTATCGACTAGCGGGGGGGCCGCAGATACGCAGTATTTT
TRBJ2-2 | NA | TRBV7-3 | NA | CASSSAANTGELFF | TGTGCCAGCAGTTCCGCAGCGAACACCGGGGAGCTGTTTTTT
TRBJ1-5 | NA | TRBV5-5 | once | CASSLRGINQPQHF | TGTGCCAGCAGCCTCCGGGGGATCAATCAGCCCCAGCATTTT
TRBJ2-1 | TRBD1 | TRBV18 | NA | CASSPGTGGTYNEQFF | TGTGCCAGCTCACCAGGGACAGGGGGCACCTACAATGAGCAGTTCTTC
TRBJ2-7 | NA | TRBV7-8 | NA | CASSRVTDSAYEQYF | TGTGCCAGCAGCCGAGTCACGGACTCGGCCTACGAGCAGTACTTC
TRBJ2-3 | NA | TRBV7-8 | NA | CASESGIYTDTQYF | TGTGCCAGCGAGTCGGGGATTTACACAGATACGCAGTATTTT
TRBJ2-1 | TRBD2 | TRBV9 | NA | CASSASQRRGTSGFSEQFF | TGTGCCAGCAGCGCATCCCAACGGCGGGGGACTAGCGGATTTAGTGAGCAGTTCTTC
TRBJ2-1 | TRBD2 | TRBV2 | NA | CASRTWTSGSNEQFF | TGTGCCAGCAGGACCTGGACTAGCGGGAGTAATGAGCAGTTCTTC
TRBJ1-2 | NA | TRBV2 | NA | CASSVGRTDYGYTF | TGTGCCAGCAGTGTAGGGAGGACCGACTATGGCTACACCTTC
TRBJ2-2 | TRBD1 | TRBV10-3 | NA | CAISESGGQNTGELFF | TGTGCCATCAGTGAGTCAGGGGGCCAGAACACCGGGGAGCTGTTTTTT
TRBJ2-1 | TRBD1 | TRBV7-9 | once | CASSRPGTGYLNEQFF | TGTGCCAGCAGCCGACCCGGGACAGGGTATTTGAATGAGCAGTTCTTC
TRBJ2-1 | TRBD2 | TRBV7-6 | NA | CASSLFLAGYNEQFF | TGTGCCAGCAGCTTGTTCCTAGCGGGCTACAATGAGCAGTTCTTC
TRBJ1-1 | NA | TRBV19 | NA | CASRHGTSPEAFF | TGTGCCAGTAGACACGGGACATCTCCCGAAGCTTTCTTT
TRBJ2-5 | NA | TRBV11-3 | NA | CASSTRTTQETQYF | TGTGCCAGCAGCACGCGGACTACCCAAGAGACCCAGTACTTC
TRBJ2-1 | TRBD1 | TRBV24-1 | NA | CATSEAGGAGFNEQFF | TGTGCCACCAGTGAAGCAGGGGGCGCGGGATTCAATGAGCAGTTCTTC
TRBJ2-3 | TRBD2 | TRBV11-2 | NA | CASSLFSASGRAIADTQYF | TGTGCCAGCAGCTTATTTTCGGCTAGCGGGAGGGCCATCGCAGATACGCAGTATTTT
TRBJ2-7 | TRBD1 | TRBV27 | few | CASSQGQASSYEQYF | TGTGCCAGCAGTCAGGGACAGGCCAGCTCCTACGAGCAGTACTTC
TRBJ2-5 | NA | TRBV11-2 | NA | CASSLDWLAGREETQYF | TGTGCCAGCAGCTTAGACTGGTTGGCGGGAAGGGAGGAGACCCAGTACTTC
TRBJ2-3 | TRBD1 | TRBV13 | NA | CASSLGTGGPDTQYF | TGTGCCAGCAGCTTAGGGACAGGGGGCCCAGATACGCAGTATTTT
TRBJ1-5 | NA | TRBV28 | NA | CASSQISNQPQHF | TGTGCCAGCAGTCAGATTAGCAATCAGCCCCAGCATTTT
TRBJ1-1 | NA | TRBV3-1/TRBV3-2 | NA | CASSQRQVNTEAFF | TGTGCCAGCAGCCAGAGACAGGTGAACACTGAAGCTTTCTTT
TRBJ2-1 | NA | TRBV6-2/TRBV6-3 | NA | CASSYRLTDLDNEQFF | TGTGCCAGCAGTTATCGGCTAACCGACTTGGACAATGAGCAGTTCTTC
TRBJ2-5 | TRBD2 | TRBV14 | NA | CASSIAGGFRTQYF | TGTGCCAGCAGCATTGCGGGGGGATTTCGGACCCAGTACTTC
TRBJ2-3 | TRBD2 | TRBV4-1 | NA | CASSQDPAGGGSDTQYF | TGCGCCAGCAGCCAAGATCCAGCGGGGGGAGGCTCAGATACGCAGTATTTT
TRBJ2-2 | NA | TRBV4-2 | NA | CASSQDLLEAGATGELFF | TGTGCCAGCAGCCAAGATCTACTGGAAGCAGGGGCAACCGGGGAGCTGTTTTTT
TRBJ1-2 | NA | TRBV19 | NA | CASSILGARGYTF | TGTGCCAGTAGTATTTTAGGGGCCCGCGGCTACACCTTC
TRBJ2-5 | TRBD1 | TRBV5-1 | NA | CASSLAGTEETQYF | TGCGCCAGCAGCTTGGCGGGGACAGAAGAGACCCAGTACTTC